Sequencing of this T cell receptor (beta chain) was carried out in a study of memory CD4+ T cells and cytomegalovirus serostatus. With 4 bases removed from V and 2 bases from J, the gap between germline ends came to 25 bases. Germline CDR1 reads SGHDT; CDR2 reads YYEEEE. The CDR3 is 18 residues long. The assay was immunoSEQ multiplex PCR, and TCRdb's table has in-frame clones only and misses some. The sample has 35,000 to 50,000 clones; over 70% are singletons. The sort gate was single viable CD3+CD4+CD8-CD45RO+ cells for memory CD4+ T cells. The rearrangement joins TRBV5-6 to TRBJ2-7; the D gene could be TRBD1 or TRBD2 (5 bases each). Specimen: memory CD4+ T cells from blood. This clonotype was obtained from an adult in good health and CMV-seronegative. The CDR3 loop reads CASSPIKSGTLEAYEQYF. Here the CDR3 DNA reads TGTGCCAGCAGCCCCATTAAGTCAGGGACCCTCGAGGCCTACGAGCAGTACTTC.